This T cell receptor (beta chain) comes out of a study of blood T cell repertoires in COVID-19. Study context: The study drew acute and convalescent COVID-19 samples from the United States, Italy and Spain. T cells, B-cell-depleted T cells, or PBMCs supplied cDNA or gDNA.

The authors' processing: Amplifying reference gene primers gave estimates of nucleated cell counts. Profiling relied on immunoSEQ multiplex PCR, and the TCRdb table lists in-frame clones only, not all of them. V, J and clone size are taken as reported in that table, and D and trimming were inferred from the DNA itself. The data contain around 100,000 clones, about nine tenths of them singletons. The CDR3 consists of 16 residues. J is TRBJ2-7 and V is TRBV21-1; TRBD2, the table's D call, lacks a check against the DNA. TRBV21-1 is reported as a pseudogene. Specimen: peripheral blood. The clonotype originates from a man aged 45 to 65 with acute or convalescent COVID-19. The CDR3 nucleotides are TGTGCCAGCAGCAAACCCAGAAGTCGGAGACTTGGCGAGCAGTACTTC. It yields the protein CASSKPRSRRLGEQYF.